Listed below are T cell receptor beta chains from one sample, sequenced in a study of T-cell memory formation after mild COVID-19. TCRdb reprocessed the 5' RACE reads with MiXCR, giving one entry per CDR3 protein. The data hold over 150,000 distinct CDR3 sequences, with 20% to 25% observed a single time. The specimen sequenced was PBMCs or a T cell subset sorted from them (not recorded which). Receptors were obtained from an adult woman who had mild COVID-19 (a few samples of this study predate the infection). Cell type and time point are not known. Each CDR3 is given with its conserved first and last residue. The D gene is left open where the match is weak. The size entry is marked missing in some rows and otherwise reads once, few, many or a size class.

CDR3 DNA | CDR3 protein | V gene | D gene | clone size | J gene | CDR3 length
TGTGCCAGCAAAGACCCAGCAGGAACTTTGAACACTGAAGCTTTCTTT | CASKDPAGTLNTEAFF | TRBV2 | . | . | TRBJ1-1 | 16
TGCAGTGCTAGAGAGCCCGGAGGGTGGTTAGGGCAGTACTTC | CSAREPGGWLGQYF | TRBV20-1 | . | . | TRBJ2-7 | 14
TGTGCCAGCAGTTTATATAAGGCAGGGGATGGGACTTTCTTT | CASSLYKAGDGTFF | TRBV27 | . | . | TRBJ1-1 | 14
TGTGCCAGCACCCCAGGGGGGATCCTGTATACGCAGTATTTT | CASTPGGILYTQYF | TRBV27 | . | . | TRBJ2-3 | 14
TGTGCCAGCAGTTTTAATCCTTATGGCACAGATACGCAGTATTTT | CASSFNPYGTDTQYF | TRBV28 | . | few | TRBJ2-3 | 15
TGTGCCAGCAGTTCACACCTGACAGGGTGGGACTCCTACGAGCAGTACTTC | CASSSHLTGWDSYEQYF | TRBV28 | TRBD1 | few | TRBJ2-7 | 17
TGCAGTGCCAAGGGGACGGAGAATCCTGAAGCTTTCTTT | CSAKGTENPEAFF | TRBV20-1 | . | few | TRBJ1-1 | 13
TGTGCCAGCAGTTTCGACCGCACATGGGCCGGGGAGCTGTTTTTT | CASSFDRTWAGELFF | TRBV27 | . | . | TRBJ2-2 | 15
TGTGCCAGCAGCTTAGGATTCTTGTTCGACTCTGGGGCCAACGTCCTGACTTTC | CASSLGFLFDSGANVLTF | TRBV11-2 | . | . | TRBJ2-6 | 18
TGTGCCAGCAGCTCGGGACTAATCAATGAGCAGTTCTTC | CASSSGLINEQFF | TRBV7-9 | TRBD2 | few | TRBJ2-1 | 13
TGCAGCGTTGAAAGGGGACTTGGCGAGCAGTACTTC | CSVERGLGEQYF | TRBV29-1 | . | . | TRBJ2-7 | 12
TGTGCCAGCAGCGAGGTAGACTCCTACAATGAGCAGTTCTTC | CASSEVDSYNEQFF | TRBV27 | . | . | TRBJ2-1 | 14
TGCAGTGCTAGATCAGAACTAGGACACTCCTACGAGCAGTACTTC | CSARSELGHSYEQYF | TRBV20-1 | . | once | TRBJ2-7 | 15
TGTGCCAGCAGTTGGTTCGGGGAGGTGGTAGAGACCCAGTACTTC | CASSWFGEVVETQYF | TRBV12-3/TRBV12-4 | . | . | TRBJ2-5 | 15
TGTGCCAGCAGTCTTACAGCTGAGCAGTTCTTC | CASSLTAEQFF | TRBV11-2 | . | . | TRBJ2-1 | 11
TGTGCCAGCAGCTTCCCTGGGACTAGCGGTCCCGGAAACTACAATGAGCAGTTCTTC | CASSFPGTSGPGNYNEQFF | TRBV7-6 | TRBD2 | . | TRBJ2-1 | 19
TGTGCCACCAGCAGAGAAGGCGGGTTTACTGAAGCTTTCTTT | CATSREGGFTEAFF | TRBV15 | . | few | TRBJ1-1 | 14
TGTGCCAGCAGCGCCTTAGGAGGCACAGATACGCAGTATTTT | CASSALGGTDTQYF | TRBV7-3 | . | few | TRBJ2-3 | 14
TGTGCCAGCGACGTCGGGACACTCCATGGCTACACCTTC | CASDVGTLHGYTF | TRBV7-2 | . | few | TRBJ1-2 | 13
TGTGCCAGCAGCACCACGGGGGGTTCGGGAGAGACCCAGTACTTC | CASSTTGGSGETQYF | TRBV9 | TRBD2 | . | TRBJ2-5 | 15
TGTGCCAGCACGGGGCAGGACGTATGGGATGAGCAGTTCTTC | CASTGQDVWDEQFF | TRBV12-3/TRBV12-4 | . | few | TRBJ2-1 | 14
TGCGCCAGCAGCTTGGGGGACAGGGAACCCCAGCATTTT | CASSLGDREPQHF | TRBV5-1 | TRBD1 | . | TRBJ1-5 | 13
TGTGCCAGCAGCTCAGGGGGCGATACGGAGTACCAAGAGACCCAGTACTTC | CASSSGGDTEYQETQYF | TRBV7-9 | TRBD1 | . | TRBJ2-5 | 17
TGTGCCAGCACCACGTTCACTGAAGCTTTCTTT | CASTTFTEAFF | TRBV5-5 | . | . | TRBJ1-1 | 11
TGTGCCAGCAGTTACTCTGTAGTGGGGAATACTTCGAACACCGGGGAGCTGTTTTTT | CASSYSVVGNTSNTGELFF | TRBV6-2/TRBV6-3 | . | . | TRBJ2-2 | 19
TGCGCCAGCAGCCAAGTTTCGGTCAGATCGACCACAGATACGCAGTATTTT | CASSQVSVRSTTDTQYF | TRBV4-1 | . | few | TRBJ2-3 | 17
TGCGCCAGCAGCTTGGGGCGCGATGAGCAGTTCTTC | CASSLGRDEQFF | TRBV5-1 | . | . | TRBJ2-1 | 12
TGCGCCAGCAGCTTGGGGGAGGGTGGAGAGACCCAGTACTTC | CASSLGEGGETQYF | TRBV5-1 | TRBD2 | . | TRBJ2-5 | 14
TGTGCCAGCAGTTACCGGACAGGGAACACCGGGGAGCTGTTTTTT | CASSYRTGNTGELFF | TRBV6-5 | TRBD1 | . | TRBJ2-2 | 15
TGTGCCAGCATTCTCGGTGGTACGCAGTATTTT | CASILGGTQYF | TRBV12-3/TRBV12-4 | . | . | TRBJ2-3 | 11
TGCAGTGCTAGAGCCCACCCCGGGGCAGGCTACGATCAGTACTTC | CSARAHPGAGYDQYF | TRBV20-1 | . | . | TRBJ2-7 | 15
TGTGCCAGCAGTCCATCGAGCGGGGATGAAAAACTGTTTTTT | CASSPSSGDEKLFF | TRBV7-6 | . | once | TRBJ1-4 | 14
TGCAGCGTCGGGAACAGGGGCCAGAGGGATGGCTACACCTTC | CSVGNRGQRDGYTF | TRBV29-1 | TRBD1 | few | TRBJ1-2 | 14
TGTGCCAGCACCGGACTAGCTTTGAATGAGCAGTTCTTC | CASTGLALNEQFF | TRBV12-3/TRBV12-4 | TRBD2 | . | TRBJ2-1 | 13
TGTGCCAGCAGCCAACGGGGATACTATGGCTACACCTTC | CASSQRGYYGYTF | TRBV14 | . | few | TRBJ1-2 | 13
TGTGCCAGCAGTTGGACAGGGGGAGGCACCGGGGAGCTGTTTTTT | CASSWTGGGTGELFF | TRBV12-3/TRBV12-4 | TRBD1 | few | TRBJ2-2 | 15
TGCAGCGTTGAGGACTATGGCTACACCTTC | CSVEDYGYTF | TRBV29-1 | . | few | TRBJ1-2 | 10
TGCAGCGGAATCTCAGGGGGCGCGCAGGGCTACACCTTC | CSGISGGAQGYTF | TRBV29-1 | TRBD1 | . | TRBJ1-2 | 13
TGCGCCAGCAGCCAAGAGGCCAGGGTTAGTTCACCCCTCCACTTT | CASSQEARVSSPLHF | TRBV4-1 | . | . | TRBJ1-6 | 15
TGTGCAAGCAGTTACCGACCGGGTCTCGGCGCTGAAGCTTTCTTT | CASSYRPGLGAEAFF | TRBV12-3/TRBV12-4 | . | . | TRBJ1-1 | 15
TGTGCCAGCAGTCACGGAGAGGGTAGGTTAGTCAGCAATCAGCCCCAGCATTTT | CASSHGEGRLVSNQPQHF | TRBV6-5 | . | . | TRBJ1-5 | 18
TGTGCCAGCAGCGGTTATGGCTACACCTTC | CASSGYGYTF | TRBV9 | . | . | TRBJ1-2 | 10
TGTGCCAGCTCACCACGCGAAAGGGAGGGTCGTAGCAATGAGCAGTTCTTC | CASSPREREGRSNEQFF | TRBV18 | TRBD2 | . | TRBJ2-1 | 17
TGTGCCAGCAGCCAAGATACAGGATTTCGCTACGAGCAGTACTTC | CASSQDTGFRYEQYF | TRBV3-1 | . | . | TRBJ2-7 | 15
TGCAGCGCCGAATCTGGGGCCAACGTCCTGACTTTC | CSAESGANVLTF | TRBV29-1 | . | few | TRBJ2-6 | 12
TGTGCCAGCAGTTTATTGGGGACTTCTGGCTACACCTTC | CASSLLGTSGYTF | TRBV27 | . | . | TRBJ1-2 | 13
TGTGCCAGCAGCTCCCAAGAGGGGTTGTCCTACGAGCAGTACTTC | CASSSQEGLSYEQYF | TRBV7-9 | . | . | TRBJ2-7 | 15
TGTGCCAGCAGTTCGCCGGGACCATACACAGATACGCAGTATTTT | CASSSPGPYTDTQYF | TRBV6-2/TRBV6-3 | . | . | TRBJ2-3 | 15
TGCAGTGCCACACCCCAGGAGGGCCCCCGGCTTCCCCTCCACTTT | CSATPQEGPRLPLHF | TRBV20-1 | . | . | TRBJ1-6 | 15
TGCGCCAGCAGCCAAGATAAAGCTCGCTACACCTTC | CASSQDKARYTF | TRBV4-1 | . | few | TRBJ1-2 | 12
TGCGCCAGCAGCTTGGGCAGGGGTGAGACTGAAGCTTTCTTT | CASSLGRGETEAFF | TRBV5-1 | . | few | TRBJ1-1 | 14
TGTGCCAGCAGCACACCTCCGGGACTCCTTTTT | CASSTPPGLLF | TRBV7-8 | . | . | TRBJ2-3 | 11
TGCAGTGCTAGTAAACCGGGACAGGCTAATGAAAAACTGTTTTTT | CSASKPGQANEKLFF | TRBV20-1 | TRBD1 | . | TRBJ1-4 | 15
TGTGCCAGCAGCTTACGACATGGCGAAATCCAAGAGACCCAGTACTTC | CASSLRHGEIQETQYF | TRBV7-6 | . | . | TRBJ2-5 | 16